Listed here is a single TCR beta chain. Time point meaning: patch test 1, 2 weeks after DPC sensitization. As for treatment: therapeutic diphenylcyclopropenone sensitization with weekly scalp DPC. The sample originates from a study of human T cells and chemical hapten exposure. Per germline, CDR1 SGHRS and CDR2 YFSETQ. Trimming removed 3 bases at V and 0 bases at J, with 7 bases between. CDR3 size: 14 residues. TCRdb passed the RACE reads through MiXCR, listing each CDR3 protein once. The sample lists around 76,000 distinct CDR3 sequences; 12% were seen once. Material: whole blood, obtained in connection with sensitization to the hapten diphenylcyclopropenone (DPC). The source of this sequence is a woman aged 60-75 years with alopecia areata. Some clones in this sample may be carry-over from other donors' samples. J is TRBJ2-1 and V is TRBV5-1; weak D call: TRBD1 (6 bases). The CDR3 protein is CASSWGPSYNEQFF. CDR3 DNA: TGCGCCAGCAGCTGGGGGCCCTCCTACAATGAGCAGTTCTTC. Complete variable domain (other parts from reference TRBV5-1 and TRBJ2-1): KAGVTQTPRYLIKTRGQQVTLSCSPISGHRSVSWYQQTPGQGLQFLFEYFSETQRNKGNFPGRFSGRQFSNSRSEMNVSTLELGDSALYLCASSWGPSYNEQFFGPGTRLTVL.